This T cell receptor beta chain was captured by sequencing in a study of persistence of HIV-infected CD4 T cells. Study as a whole: Donors were ART-treated; their CMV- and Gag-responding CD4+ T cells were isolated.

The immunoSEQ assay was version 4, run in survey mode. Profiled with immunoSEQ multiplex PCR; TCRdb holds only in-frame clones, not every one. The sample comprises 25,000 to 35,000 clones, about 80% of which are singletons, and 0.81% rests with the top ten. Stimulation used about 9.2 ug/mL lysate from CMV-infected fibroblasts. CD40L-negative CD69-negative CD45RO-high memory CD4+ T cells were sorted as populations depleted of antigen-responding cells. Undetectable plasma HIV-1 RNA below 50 copies/mL lasted at least 4 years. Inclusion required CMV-positive serology and CD4+ counts above 400 cells/uL. Trimming took off 4 bases at V and 4 bases at J, with 9 bases between the two ends. Germline-derived CDR1 and CDR2 are GTSNPN and SVGIG (reference sequence). The CDR3 runs to 12 residues. Details on this clone: The antigen remains undetermined.

The specimen was CD4+ T cells sorted from PBMCs after roughly 19-hour stimulation, collected from a patient who received antiretroviral therapy. This TCR was recovered from an adult woman with HIV who was CMV-seropositive. This sequence joins TRBV30 and TRBJ2-3, with D perhaps TRBD2 (5 bases). CDR3: CAWTSQADTQYF. The CDR3, as DNA: TGTGCCTGGACTAGCCAGGCAGATACGCAGTATTTT.